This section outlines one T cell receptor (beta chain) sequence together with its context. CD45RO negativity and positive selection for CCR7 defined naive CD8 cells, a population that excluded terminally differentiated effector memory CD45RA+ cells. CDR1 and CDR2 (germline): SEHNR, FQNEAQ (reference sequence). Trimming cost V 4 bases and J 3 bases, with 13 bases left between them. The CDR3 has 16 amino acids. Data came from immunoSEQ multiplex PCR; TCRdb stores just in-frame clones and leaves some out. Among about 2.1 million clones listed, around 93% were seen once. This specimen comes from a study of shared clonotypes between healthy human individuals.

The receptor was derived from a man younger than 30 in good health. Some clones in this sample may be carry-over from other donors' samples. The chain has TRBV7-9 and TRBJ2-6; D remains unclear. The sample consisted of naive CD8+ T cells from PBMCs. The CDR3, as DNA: TGTGCCAGCAGCTGGGATCATGCCCTTGGGGCCAACGTCCTGACTTTC. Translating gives CASSWDHALGANVLTF.